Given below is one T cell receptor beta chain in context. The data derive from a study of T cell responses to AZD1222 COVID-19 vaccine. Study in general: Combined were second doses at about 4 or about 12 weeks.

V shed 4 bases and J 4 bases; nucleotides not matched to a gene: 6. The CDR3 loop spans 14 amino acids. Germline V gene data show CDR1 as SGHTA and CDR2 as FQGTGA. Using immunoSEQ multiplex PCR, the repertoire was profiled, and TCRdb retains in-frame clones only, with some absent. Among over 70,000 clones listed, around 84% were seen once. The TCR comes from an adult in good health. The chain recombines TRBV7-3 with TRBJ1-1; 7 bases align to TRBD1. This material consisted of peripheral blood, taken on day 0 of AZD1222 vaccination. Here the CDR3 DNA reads TGTGCCAGCAGCTCAACAGGGGATAGCACTGAAGCTTTCTTT. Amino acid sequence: CASSSTGDSTEAFF.